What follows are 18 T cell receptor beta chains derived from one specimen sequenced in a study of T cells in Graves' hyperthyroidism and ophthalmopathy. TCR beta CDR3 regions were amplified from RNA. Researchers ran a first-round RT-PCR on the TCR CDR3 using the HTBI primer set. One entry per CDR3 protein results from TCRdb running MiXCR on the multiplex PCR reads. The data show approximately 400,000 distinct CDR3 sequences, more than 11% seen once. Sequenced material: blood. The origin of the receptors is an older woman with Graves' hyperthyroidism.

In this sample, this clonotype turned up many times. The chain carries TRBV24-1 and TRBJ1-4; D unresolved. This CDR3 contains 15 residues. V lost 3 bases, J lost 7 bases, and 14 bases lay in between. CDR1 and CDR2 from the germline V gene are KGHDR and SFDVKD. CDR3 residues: CATSDGRDGGEKLFF. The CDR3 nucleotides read TGTGCCACCAGTGATGGTAGGGATGGAGGTGAAAAACTGTTTTTT.

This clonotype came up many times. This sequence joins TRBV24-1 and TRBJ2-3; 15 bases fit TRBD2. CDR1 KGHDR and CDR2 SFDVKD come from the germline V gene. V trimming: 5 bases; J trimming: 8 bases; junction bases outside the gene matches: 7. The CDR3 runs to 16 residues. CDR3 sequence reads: CATSGGLAGGPGTQYF. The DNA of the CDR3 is TGTGCCACCAGTGGAGGACTAGCGGGAGGGCCGGGTACGCAGTATTTT.

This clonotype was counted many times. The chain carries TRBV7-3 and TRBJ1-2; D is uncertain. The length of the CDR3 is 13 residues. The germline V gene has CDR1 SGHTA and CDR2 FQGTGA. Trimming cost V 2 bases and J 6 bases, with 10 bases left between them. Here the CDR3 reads CASSLYFSHGYTF. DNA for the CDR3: TGTGCCAGCAGCTTATATTTCTCTCATGGCTACACCTTC.

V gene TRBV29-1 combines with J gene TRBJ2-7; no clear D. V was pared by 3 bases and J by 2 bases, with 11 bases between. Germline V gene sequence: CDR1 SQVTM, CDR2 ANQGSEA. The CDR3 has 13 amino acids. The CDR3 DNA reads TGCAGCGTTGAGGGGAAGCCCCCCTACGAGCAGTACTTC. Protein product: CSVEGKPPYEQYF.

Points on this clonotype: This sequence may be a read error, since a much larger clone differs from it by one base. For the CDR3, the DNA is TGTGCCACCATCCCCCTGGGGGGAAGCTCCTACGAGCAGTACTTC. Amino acid sequence: CATIPLGGSSYEQYF. V and J are TRBV10-3 and TRBJ2-7, with D possibly TRBD2 on 6 matching bases. V gave up 10 bases and J gave up 0 bases, with 19 bases separating them. Germline CDR1 ENHRY, CDR2 SYGVKD. The CDR3 is 15 residues long.

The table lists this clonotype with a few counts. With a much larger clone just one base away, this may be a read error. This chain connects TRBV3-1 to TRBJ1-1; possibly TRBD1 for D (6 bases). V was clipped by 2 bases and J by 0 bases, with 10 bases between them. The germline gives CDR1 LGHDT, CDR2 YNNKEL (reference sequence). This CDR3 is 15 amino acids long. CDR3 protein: CASSQQGSMNTEAFF. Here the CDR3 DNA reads TGTGCCAGCAGCCAACAGGGGTCCATGAACACTGAAGCTTTCTTT. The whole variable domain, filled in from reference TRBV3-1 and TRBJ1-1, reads DTAVSQTPKYLVTQMGNDKSIKCEQNLGHDTMYWYKQDSKKFLKIMFSYNNKELIINETVPNRFSPKSPDKAHLNLHINSLELGDSAVYFCASSQQGSMNTEAFFGQGTRLTVV.

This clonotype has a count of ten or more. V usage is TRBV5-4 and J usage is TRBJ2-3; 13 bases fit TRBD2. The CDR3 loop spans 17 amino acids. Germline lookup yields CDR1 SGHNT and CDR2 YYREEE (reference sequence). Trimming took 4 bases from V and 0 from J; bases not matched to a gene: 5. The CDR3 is CASSGGLAGSSTDTQYF. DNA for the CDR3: TGTGCCAGCAGCGGGGGACTAGCGGGATCTAGCACAGATACGCAGTATTTT.

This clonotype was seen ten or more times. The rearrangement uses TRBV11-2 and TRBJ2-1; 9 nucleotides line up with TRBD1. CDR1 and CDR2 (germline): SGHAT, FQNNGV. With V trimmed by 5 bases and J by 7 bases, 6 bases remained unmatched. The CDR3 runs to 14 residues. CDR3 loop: CASSPTTGGNEQFF. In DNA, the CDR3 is TGTGCCAGCAGCCCCACGACAGGGGGGAATGAGCAGTTCTTC.

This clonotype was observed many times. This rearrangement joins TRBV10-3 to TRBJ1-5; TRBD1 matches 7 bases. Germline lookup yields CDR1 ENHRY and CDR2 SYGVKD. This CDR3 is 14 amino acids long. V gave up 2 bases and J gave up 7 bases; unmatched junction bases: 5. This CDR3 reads CAISERQGGQPQHF. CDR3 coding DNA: TGTGCCATCAGTGAGAGACAGGGAGGGCAGCCCCAGCATTTT.

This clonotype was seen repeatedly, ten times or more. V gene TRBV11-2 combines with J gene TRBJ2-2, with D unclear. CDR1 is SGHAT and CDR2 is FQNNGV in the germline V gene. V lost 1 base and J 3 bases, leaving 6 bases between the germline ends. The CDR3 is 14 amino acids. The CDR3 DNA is TGTGCCAGCAGCTTAGGGATGGACACCGGGGAGCTGTTTTTT. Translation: CASSLGMDTGELFF.

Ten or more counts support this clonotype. The DNA for the CDR3 is TGTGCCAGCAGTTACTCACTGATAGGGGGTGAGCAGTACTTC. Its protein is CASSYSLIGGEQYF. This rearrangement joins TRBV6-6 to TRBJ2-7; D might be TRBD1 (6 bases). V was clipped by 0 bases and J by 7 bases, with 13 bases between them. Germline V gene lookup returns CDR1 MNHNY and CDR2 SVGAGI (reference sequence). The CDR3 is 14 amino acids.

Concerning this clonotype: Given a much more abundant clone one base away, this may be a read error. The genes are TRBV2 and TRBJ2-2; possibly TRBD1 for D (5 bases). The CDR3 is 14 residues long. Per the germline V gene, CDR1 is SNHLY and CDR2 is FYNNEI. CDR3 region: CVSQKDTFTGELFF. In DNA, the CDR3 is TGTGTCAGCCAAAAGGACACCTTCACCGGGGAGCTGTTTTTT. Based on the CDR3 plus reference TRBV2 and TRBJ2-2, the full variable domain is EPEVTQTPSHQVTQMGQEVILRCVPISNHLYFYWYRQILGQKVEFLVSFYNNEISEKSEIFDDQFSVERPDGSNFTLKIRSTKLEDSAMYFCVSQKDTFTGELFFGEGSRLTVL.

The CDR3 reads CASSPLPGGGRGEQFF. In nucleotides, the CDR3 is TGTGCCAGCTCACCACTGCCGGGGGGCGGGAGAGGTGAGCAGTTCTTC. The chain joins TRBV18 to TRBJ2-1, with a tentative D call TRBD2 (7 bases). In germline, CDR1 is KGHSH, CDR2 LQKENI. The V end was cut by 1 base, the J end by 9 bases, with 19 bases between. There are 16 residues in the CDR3.

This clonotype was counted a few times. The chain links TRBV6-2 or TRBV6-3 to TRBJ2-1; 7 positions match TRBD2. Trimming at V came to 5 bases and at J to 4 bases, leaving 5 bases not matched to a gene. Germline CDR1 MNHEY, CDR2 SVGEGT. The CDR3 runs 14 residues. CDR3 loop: CASSLSSGYNEQFF. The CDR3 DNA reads TGTGCCAGCAGTCTAAGTAGCGGGTACAATGAGCAGTTCTTC.

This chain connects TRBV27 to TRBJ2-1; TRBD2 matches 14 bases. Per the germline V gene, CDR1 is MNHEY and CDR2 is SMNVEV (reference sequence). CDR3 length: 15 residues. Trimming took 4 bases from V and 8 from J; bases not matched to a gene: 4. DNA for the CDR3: TGTGCCAGCAGTTCTCTGACTAGCGGGAGGGATGAGCAGTTCTTC. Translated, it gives CASSSLTSGRDEQFF.

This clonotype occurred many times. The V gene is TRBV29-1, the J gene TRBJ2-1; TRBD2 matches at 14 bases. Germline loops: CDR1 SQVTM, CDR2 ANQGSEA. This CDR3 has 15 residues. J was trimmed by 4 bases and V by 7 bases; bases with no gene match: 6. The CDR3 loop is CSAGLAGDTYNEQFF. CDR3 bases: TGCAGCGCGGGACTAGCGGGAGACACTTACAATGAGCAGTTCTTC.

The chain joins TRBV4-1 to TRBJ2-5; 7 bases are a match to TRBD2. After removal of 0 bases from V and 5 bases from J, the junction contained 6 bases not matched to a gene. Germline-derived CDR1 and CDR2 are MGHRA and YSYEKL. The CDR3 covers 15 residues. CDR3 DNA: TGCGCCAGCAGCCAAGATGGGCCGGGAGGTGAGACCCAGTACTTC. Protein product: CASSQDGPGGETQYF.

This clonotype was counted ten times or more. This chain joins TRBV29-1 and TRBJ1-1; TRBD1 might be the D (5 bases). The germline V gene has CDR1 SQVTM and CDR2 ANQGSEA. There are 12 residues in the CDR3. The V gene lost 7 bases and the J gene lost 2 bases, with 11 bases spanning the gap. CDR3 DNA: TGCAGCGGTGGGGACCTCAACACTGAAGCTTTCTTT. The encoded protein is CSGGDLNTEAFF.